What follows are 14 T cell receptor beta chains derived from one specimen sequenced in a study of blood T cell repertoires in COVID-19. Profiling relied on immunoSEQ multiplex PCR, and the TCRdb table lists in-frame clones only, not all of them. The sample holds 200,000 to 300,000 clones; 75% to 90% are singletons and the top ten take about 7%. Sequencing was done on a sample of peripheral blood. The receptors come from a man in his sixties who had recovered from COVID-19.

This chain links TRBV19 with TRBJ2-1, with TRBD2 matching 8 bases. Per germline, CDR1 LNHDA and CDR2 SQIVND (reference sequence). The CDR3 runs 14 residues. V was pared by 4 bases and J by 7 bases, with 6 bases of the junction left unmatched. CDR3 protein: CASSNPGLVNEQFF. DNA of the CDR3: TGTGCCAGTAGTAACCCGGGACTAGTAAATGAGCAGTTCTTC.

The chain uses TRBV19 and TRBJ2-1; the match to TRBD2 covers 12 bases. The V segment lost 10 bases and the J segment 12 bases; nucleotides outside the gene matches: 16. The CDR3 is 15 residues long. Germline V gene lookup returns CDR1 LNHDA and CDR2 SQIVND (reference sequence). CDR3 protein: CATSPASGGALGQFF. The CDR3 DNA reads TGTGCCACTTCCCCTGCTAGCGGGGGGGCCTTAGGGCAGTTCTTC.

The gene calls are TRBV5-1 and TRBJ1-5; 7 nucleotides agree with TRBD1. Germline CDR1 is SGHRS and CDR2 is YFSETQ. The CDR3 has 15 residues. The junction had 5 bases not matched to a gene; V was cut back by 2 bases and J by 3 bases. CDR3 in DNA: TGCGCCAGCAGCTTCACAGGGGCCATCAATCAGCCCCAGCATTTT. It translates to CASSFTGAINQPQHF.

This chain connects TRBV6-5 to TRBJ1-2; tentatively, D is TRBD1 (6 bases). The germline V gene has CDR1 MNHEY and CDR2 SVGAGI. This CDR3 has 13 residues. Deletions cut 3 bases from V and 2 bases from J, with 7 bases between. CDR3 region: CASSYGGNYGYTF. The CDR3 DNA sequence: TGTGCCAGCAGTTATGGGGGCAACTATGGCTACACCTTC.

Remarks on this clone: Other DNA sequences from this sample encode an identical CDR3 as well. V gene TRBV9 combines with J gene TRBJ1-2; D unclear. Germline V CDR1 and CDR2: SGDLS, YYNGEE. The CDR3 totals 12 residues. The ends were cut back, 1 base at V and 5 bases at J, with 6 bases in the middle. In DNA form, the CDR3 reads TGTGCCAGCAGCGTACTAGGTTATGGCTACACCTTC. Translated: CASSVLGYGYTF.

The CDR3 reads CASSELGAIYEQYF. CDR3 bases: TGTGCCAGCAGTGAACTGGGGGCGATATACGAGCAGTACTTC. The chain uses TRBV6-1 and TRBJ2-7; tentatively, D is TRBD1 (6 bases). Trimming removed 2 bases from V and 4 bases from J, with 12 bases in between. The CDR3 loop spans 14 amino acids. Germline V lookup: CDR1 MNHNS, CDR2 SASEGT.

CDR3 protein: CASSEWTGGGETQYF. DNA of the CDR3: TGTGCCAGCAGTGAATGGACAGGTGGTGGGGAGACCCAGTACTTC. This chain connects TRBV2 to TRBJ2-5; 7 bases match TRBD1. CDR1 and CDR2 (germline): SNHLY, FYNNEI. V was clipped by 2 bases and J by 5 bases; unmatched bases: 8. The CDR3 runs 15 residues.

The rearrangement links TRBV25-1 to TRBJ1-2, with D possibly TRBD1 on 6 matching bases. V was pared by 4 bases and J by 6 bases, with 12 bases between. The CDR3 spans 13 residues. Per germline, CDR1 MGHDK and CDR2 SYGVNS. The CDR3 here is CASSGEGGNGYTF. DNA for the CDR3: TGTGCCAGCAGTGGGGAAGGGGGAAATGGCTACACCTTC.

CDR3 sequence reads: CASRSGGTDTQYF. CDR3 DNA: TGTGCCAGCAGAAGCGGGGGCACAGATACGCAGTATTTT. This chain uses TRBV12-3 or TRBV12-4 with TRBJ2-3; 7 bases agree with TRBD2. J lost 1 base, V lost 6 bases, and 1 base had no gene match. There are 13 residues in the CDR3.

V usage is TRBV3-1 (or the pseudogene TRBV3-2) and J usage is TRBJ2-3; no reliable D call. The germline V gene encodes CDR1 LGHDT and CDR2 YNNKEL (reference sequence). The V end lost 4 bases, the J end lost 8 bases, and 10 bases lay between the germline ends. The CDR3 runs to 12 residues. CDR3 DNA: TGTGCCAGCAGCCTCGCCAGTACTACGCAGTATTTT. This codes for CASSLASTTQYF.

The V call is TRBV7-6, the J call TRBJ1-4; 7 nucleotides agree with TRBD1. CDR3 size: 15 residues. V dropped 5 bases and J dropped 5; count of bases not matched to a gene: 8. Germline V CDR1 and CDR2: SGHVS, FNYEAQ. In DNA form, the CDR3 reads TGTGCCAGCAGCCAATGGGGACAGCTAAATGAAAAACTGTTTTTT. It translates to CASSQWGQLNEKLFF.

This chain links TRBV3-1 (or the pseudogene TRBV3-2) with TRBJ1-5; possible D gene TRBD1, 5 bases. This CDR3 is 14 amino acids long. Trimming removed 4 bases from V and 4 bases from J, with 11 bases in between. From germline, CDR1 is LGHDT and CDR2 YNNKEL (reference sequence). The DNA for the CDR3 is TGTGCCAGCAGCCCAAGCAGGGTGAATCAGCCCCAGCATTTT. It translates to CASSPSRVNQPQHF.

The chain uses TRBV7-2 and TRBJ2-1; 7 bases are a match to TRBD2. Germline CDR1 reads SGHTA; CDR2 reads FQGNSA. CDR3 length equals 15 residues. The V and J ends lost 1 base and 8 bases, in that order; junction bases with no gene match: 8. This CDR3 is CASSLERGGVDEQFF. The CDR3 DNA reads TGTGCCAGCAGCTTAGAGAGGGGAGGGGTCGATGAGCAGTTCTTC.

This chain uses TRBV28 with TRBJ2-1; D is perhaps TRBD1 (6 bases). In germline, CDR1 is MDHEN, CDR2 SYDVKM. CDR3 length equals 14 residues. Trimming left V 8 bases short and J 4 bases short, with 15 bases between. The CDR3 DNA is TGTGCCAGCCAACCGAGGGGGATTTACAATGAGCAGTTCTTC. Its translation: CASQPRGIYNEQFF.